Below are 29 T cell receptor beta chains sequenced from a single sample in a study of shared clonotypes between healthy human individuals. Measured with immunoSEQ multiplex PCR; TCRdb has only the in-frame clones, and not every one. Among around 720,000 clones listed, around four fifths were seen once. Material: memory CD4+ T cells sorted from blood. Specified subset: CD45RA-negative fraction. The receptors originated from a woman younger than 45 in good health.

The J gene is TRBJ1-3, the V gene TRBV7-2; TRBD1 matches 9 bases. V was pared by 2 bases and J by 4 bases, with 12 bases of the junction left unmatched. Looked up from germline, CDR1 is SGHTA and CDR2 is FQGNSA. This CDR3 is built from 18 residues. The CDR3 loop is CASSLRVPGQGLGNTIYF. In DNA form, the CDR3 reads TGTGCCAGCAGCTTAAGAGTTCCCGGACAGGGGTTGGGAAACACCATATATTTT.

V and J are TRBV5-1 and TRBJ2-6, with D tentatively TRBD1 (6 bases). Germline loops: CDR1 SGHRS, CDR2 YFSETQ. The CDR3 consists of 16 residues. V was shortened by 3 bases and J by 4 bases, with 14 bases between the two germline ends. CDR3 sequence: CASSWDTAGGANVLTF. CDR3 nucleotide sequence: TGCGCCAGCAGCTGGGACACGGCTGGCGGGGCCAACGTCCTGACTTTC.

This clone was detected a few times. The chain uses TRBV7-9 and TRBJ2-2; D gene uncertain. With 1 base removed from V and 6 bases from J, the gap between germline ends came to 9 bases. The CDR3 extends over 14 amino acids. The germline gives CDR1 SEHNR, CDR2 FQNEAQ (reference sequence). The CDR3 bases are TGTGCCAGCAGCTTAGAGGCTAAATCCGGGGAGCTGTTTTTT. It translates to CASSLEAKSGELFF.

The gene calls are TRBV5-5 and TRBJ1-2, with 7 bases fitting TRBD1. CDR1 and CDR2 from the germline V gene are SGHKS and YYEKEE (reference sequence). The CDR3 totals 16 residues. V lost 6 bases, J lost 4 bases, and 15 bases stayed unmatched. CDR3 in DNA: TGTGCCAGCACCTACCGGGCGGGACAGAGTATCTATGGCTACACCTTC. It specifies CASTYRAGQSIYGYTF.

The chain combines TRBV10-2 with TRBJ2-4, with D perhaps being TRBD1 or TRBD2 (6 bases each). The V gene lost 6 bases and the J gene lost 3 bases, with 18 bases spanning the gap. This CDR3 region has 16 residues. Germline assignment: CDR1 WSHSY and CDR2 SAAADI. The DNA of the CDR3 is TGCGCCAGCAGCCTAGGGGGGACTTACAACAAAAACATTCAGTACTTC. The encoded protein is CASSLGGTYNKNIQYF.

The V and J genes are TRBV28 and TRBJ2-1; 8 bases line up with TRBD2. The CDR3 is made up of 14 amino acids. Germline lookup yields CDR1 MDHEN and CDR2 SYDVKM. V trimming: 6 bases; J trimming: 3 bases; junction bases outside the gene matches: 4. The CDR3 nucleotides read TGTGCCAGCAGGGAAAGCGGGAGCTACAATGAGCAGTTCTTC. This translates into CASRESGSYNEQFF.

The chain uses TRBV18 and TRBJ1-2; D might be TRBD1 (5 bases). The germline V gene encodes CDR1 KGHSH and CDR2 LQKENI. The CDR3 covers 18 residues. The ends were cut back, 1 base at V and 1 base at J, with 19 bases in the middle. CDR3 in DNA: TGTGCCAGCTCACCACTCCCGCAGGTCAGGGAAATTAACTATGGCTACACCTTC. Its translation: CASSPLPQVREINYGYTF.

This clone was counted between two and nine times. The CDR3 is CASSSSGTGGYEQYF. CDR3 DNA: TGTGCCAGCAGTTCCTCCGGGACAGGGGGCTACGAGCAGTACTTC. The J gene is TRBJ2-7, the V gene TRBV28; 11 positions match TRBD1. Germline CDR1 MDHEN, CDR2 SYDVKM. The CDR3 spans 15 residues. J gave up 3 bases and V 4 bases, and 5 bases lay outside the gene matches.

The chain has TRBV28 and TRBJ1-2; the D gene is possibly TRBD1 (5 bases). Trimming cost V 4 bases and J 5 bases, with 11 bases left between them. This CDR3 has 13 residues. The germline V gene has CDR1 MDHEN and CDR2 SYDVKM. As DNA, the CDR3 is TGTGCCAGCAGTTCCCCGGACATTTATGGCTACACCTTC. It specifies CASSSPDIYGYTF.

The rearrangement uses TRBV9 and TRBJ2-5; either TRBD1 or TRBD2 may fit D (5 bases each). The CDR3 is 18 amino acids. Looked up from germline, CDR1 is SGDLS and CDR2 is YYNGEE. Deletions cut 0 bases from V and 2 bases from J, with 20 bases between. CDR3 loop: CASSVGSYGTVGQETQYF. CDR3 bases: TGTGCCAGCAGCGTAGGGAGCTATGGGACGGTTGGGCAAGAGACCCAGTACTTC. The full variable domain, in which reference TRBV9 and TRBJ2-5 provide the parts outside the CDR3, is DSGVTQTPKHLITATGQRVTLRCSPRSGDLSVYWYQQSLDQGLQFLIQYYNGEERAKGNILERFSAQQFPDLHSELNLSSLELGDSALYFCASSVGSYGTVGQETQYFGPGTRLLVL.

Of note for this clone: A far larger clone is only one base removed, so a read error is likely. The same CDR3 arises from other DNA sequences in this sample as well. V gene TRBV6-1 combines with J gene TRBJ2-2; TRBD2 might be the D (6 bases). Germline lookup yields CDR1 MNHNS and CDR2 SASEGT. The CDR3 is made up of 16 amino acids. The CDR3 DNA reads as TGTGCCAGCAGTGGGGGGTCGACTGGCGGGACCGGGGAACTGTTTTTT. Translated, it gives CASSGGSTGGTGELFF.

The rearrangement joins TRBV28 to TRBJ1-2; the match to TRBD1 covers 8 bases. CDR1 is MDHEN and CDR2 is SYDVKM in the germline V gene. After removal of 2 bases from V and 8 bases from J, the junction contained 13 bases not matched to a gene. This CDR3 comprises 16 residues. The CDR3 loop reads CASSLPQGAVGEGYTF. CDR3 in DNA: TGTGCCAGCAGTTTACCCCAGGGGGCAGTGGGTGAAGGCTACACCTTC.

V gene TRBV19 combines with J gene TRBJ2-2; 9 bases match TRBD2. This CDR3 contains 15 residues. Germline CDR1 LNHDA, CDR2 SQIVND (reference sequence). The ends lost 6 bases at V and 4 bases at J; junction bases unmatched: 6. CDR3 DNA sequence: TGTGCCAGTAGCCCGGGACTAGCAGGCACCGGGGAGCTGTTTTTT. Its translation is CASSPGLAGTGELFF.

V gene TRBV28 combines with J gene TRBJ1-4; D gene unclear. CDR1 is MDHEN, CDR2 SYDVKM, per germline. The CDR3 runs to 14 residues. V lost 5 bases and J 2 bases, leaving 9 bases between the germline ends. DNA of the CDR3: TGTGCCAGCAGTCCGTTCCCGACTAATGAAAAACTGTTTTTT. Its protein is CASSPFPTNEKLFF.

Notes on this clone: At the DNA level, this CDR3 is encoded by other sequences in the same sample as well. J is TRBJ2-1 and V is TRBV5-1; tentative D call: TRBD2 (5 bases). Germline assignment: CDR1 SGHRS and CDR2 YFSETQ. This CDR3 region has 15 residues. V lost 1 base and J 1 base, leaving 9 bases between the germline ends. The CDR3 region has the DNA TGCGCCAGCAGCTTGAGTCGAGGGTCCTACAATGAGCAGTTCTTC. Its protein product is CASSLSRGSYNEQFF.

The sample holds one count of this clone. Other nucleotide sequences from this sample produce the same CDR3. CDR3 coding DNA: TGTGCCAGCAGTTCCCCGGGACTAGCGGCCTACGAGCAGTACTTC. As protein: CASSSPGLAAYEQYF. The chain recombines TRBV28 with TRBJ2-7; 11 positions match TRBD2. CDR1 and CDR2 (germline): MDHEN, SYDVKM. The CDR3 has 15 residues. J was trimmed by 2 bases and V by 4 bases; bases with no gene match: 4.

V is TRBV30 and J is TRBJ1-2; D remains ambiguous. Trimming removed 2 bases at V and 8 bases at J, with 9 bases between. Looked up from germline, CDR1 is GTSNPN and CDR2 is SVGIG (reference sequence). CDR3 length equals 11 residues. The CDR3: CAWSSRNGYTF. The CDR3 DNA sequence: TGTGCCTGGAGTTCTCGCAACGGCTACACCTTC.

The chain is built from TRBV27 and TRBJ1-4; 8 positions match TRBD1. The CDR3 has 14 amino acids. The J segment lost 5 bases and the V segment lost 3 bases, leaving 2 bases of the junction unmatched. Germline V gene sequence: CDR1 MNHEY, CDR2 SMNVEV (reference sequence). CDR3 nucleotides: TGTGCCAGCAGTTTCCAGGGGGCGAATGAAAAACTGTTTTTT. This gives the protein CASSFQGANEKLFF.

This chain joins TRBV11-1 and TRBJ2-7, with 13 positions matching TRBD2. The germline V gene has CDR1 SGHAT and CDR2 FQDESV (reference sequence). The CDR3 spans 18 residues. Germline trimming cut 1 base from V and 2 bases from J; bases unmatched to any gene: 8. The CDR3 DNA reads as TGTGCCAGCAGCTTAGAAGCAGGGACTAGCGGGATCCCCTACGAGCAGTACTTC. As protein: CASSLEAGTSGIPYEQYF.

This clone was observed a few times. The rearrangement links TRBV20-1 to TRBJ1-2, with D possibly matching TRBD1 (5 bases). Between the trimmed V and J ends, which lost 5 bases and 6 bases, there was a span of 10 bases. Per germline, CDR1 DFQATT and CDR2 SNEGSKA (reference sequence). This CDR3 is 11 amino acids long. As DNA, the CDR3 is TGCAGTGCTTCCCGGGGGGATGGCTACACCTTC. Translation gives CSASRGDGYTF.

The count of this clone is one. The V and J genes are TRBV28 and TRBJ1-2, with a possible D match to TRBD1 (6 bases). The germline CDR1 and CDR2 sequences are MDHEN and SYDVKM. This CDR3 contains 14 residues. With 3 bases removed from V and 4 bases from J, the gap between germline ends came to 12 bases. In nucleotides, the CDR3 is TGTGCCAGCAGTTTGCGACAGGCGTTCTATGGCTACACCTTC. This sequence encodes CASSLRQAFYGYTF.

J is TRBJ2-1 and V is TRBV7-8, with D maybe TRBD1 (7 bases). Germline assignment: CDR1 SGHVS and CDR2 FQNEAQ. V lost 2 bases and J lost 7, with 12 bases in between. This CDR3 has 14 amino acids. CDR3 amino acids: CASSLPQGRNEQFF. The CDR3 nucleotides are TGTGCCAGCAGCTTACCACAGGGGAGGAATGAGCAGTTCTTC.

This clone was found once. Other DNA sequences in the sample encode the same CDR3. The chain links TRBV18 to TRBJ1-1; no firm D call. Trimming removed 3 bases from V and 6 bases from J, with 8 bases in between. CDR1 and CDR2 (germline): KGHSH, LQKENI. This CDR3 contains 12 residues. In nucleotides, the CDR3 is TGTGCCAGCTCACCCTCCGGGGCTGAAGCTTTCTTT. Protein sequence: CASSPSGAEAFF.

This clone was found many times. In DNA form, the CDR3 reads TGTGCCAGCAGTTTTCGACAGGCGAACACCGGGGAGCTGTTTTTT. Its translation: CASSFRQANTGELFF. The chain employs TRBV28 and TRBJ2-2; possible D gene TRBD1, 6 bases. The CDR3 length is 15 residues. CDR1 is MDHEN, CDR2 SYDVKM, per germline. V was pared by 3 bases and J by 0 bases, with 8 bases between.

The chain combines TRBV6-1 with TRBJ2-3, with 7 bases aligning to TRBD2. CDR3 size: 15 residues. J lost 5 bases, V lost 7 bases, and 12 bases had no gene match. Germline CDR1 reads MNHNS; CDR2 reads SASEGT. CDR3: CASIRQAGTIDTQYF. Written as DNA, the CDR3 is TGTGCCAGCATTCGTCAAGCGGGAACGATAGATACGCAGTATTTT.

In its sample, this clone was seen a few times. The rearrangement uses TRBV18 and TRBJ2-1; D may be TRBD1 (6 bases). CDR3 length equals 15 residues. From germline, CDR1 is KGHSH and CDR2 LQKENI. The ends were cut back, 3 bases at V and 8 bases at J, with 17 bases in the middle. The CDR3 here is CASSPSGPEGDEQFF. Here the CDR3 DNA reads TGTGCCAGCTCACCCTCCGGGCCTGAGGGGGATGAGCAGTTCTTC.

The V and J genes are TRBV10-3 and TRBJ1-5; TRBD1 agrees at 7 bases. Germline V gene lookup returns CDR1 ENHRY and CDR2 SYGVKD. The CDR3 is 16 residues long. The ends lost 4 bases at V and 1 base at J; junction bases unmatched: 7. The CDR3 bases are TGTGCCATCAGTGTAGGCGGGGGACAGAGCAATCAGCCCCAGCATTTT. Encoded protein: CAISVGGGQSNQPQHF.

The V call is TRBV28, the J call TRBJ1-1; perhaps TRBD1 as D (6 bases). CDR1 is MDHEN, CDR2 SYDVKM, per germline. Trimming stripped 5 bases from V and 1 base from J, with 20 bases between. This CDR3 is built from 17 residues. The CDR3 DNA sequence: TGTGCCAGCAGTCCAACCCACAGGGTAGGCTGGAACACTGAAGCTTTCTTT. The encoded protein is CASSPTHRVGWNTEAFF.

The CDR3 sequence is CASSRTSDHTDTQYF. In DNA, the CDR3 is TGTGCCAGCAGTCGGACTAGCGACCACACAGATACGCAGTATTTT. The genes are TRBV28 and TRBJ2-3; 9 bases are a match to TRBD2. J was trimmed by 2 bases and V by 5 bases; bases with no gene match: 5. The germline CDR1 and CDR2 sequences are MDHEN and SYDVKM. The CDR3 has 15 residues.